Listed below are T cell receptor beta chains from one sample, sequenced in a study of shared clonotypes between healthy human individuals. Libraries were prepared by immunoSEQ multiplex PCR; TCRdb keeps only in-frame clonotypes and omits some of them. The sample yields about 2.1 million clones, roughly 91% seen once. Sequenced: naive CD8+ T cells from PBMCs. The source of these receptors is a man between 18 and 29 years old in good health. Some clones in this sample may be carry-over from other donors' samples. The CDR3 runs from the conserved cysteine through the conserved F or W. Fields, in order: D gene, CDR3 length, J gene, V gene, clone size, CDR3 protein, CDR3 DNA. A D gene is named only where the DNA matches it firmly. Expanded clones are given a class, and other clones once, few, many or no size at all.

TRBD1 | 14 | TRBJ1-1 | TRBV14 | few | CASRPTGGWTEAFF | TGTGCCAGCAGACCGACAGGGGGCTGGACTGAAGCTTTCTTT
. | 15 | TRBJ1-2 | TRBV19 | . | CASSTSPWRGYGYTF | TGTGCCAGTAGTACTTCGCCCTGGCGGGGCTATGGCTACACCTTC
. | 14 | TRBJ2-7 | TRBV27 | . | CASSSSPQGVEQYF | TGTGCCAGCAGTTCCTCCCCACAGGGCGTAGAGCAGTACTTC
. | 16 | TRBJ2-7 | TRBV4-2 | . | CASSQEEGQIPYEQYF | TGTGCCAGCAGCCAAGAAGAGGGCCAGATCCCCTACGAGCAGTACTTC
TRBD1 | 12 | TRBJ2-1 | TRBV13 | . | CASSSQGDEQFF | TGTGCCAGCAGCTCCCAGGGGGATGAGCAGTTCTTC
TRBD1 | 15 | TRBJ2-7 | TRBV19 | . | CASTPGQGASYEQYF | TGTGCCAGTACCCCGGGACAGGGGGCTTCCTACGAGCAGTACTTC
. | 17 | TRBJ1-5 | TRBV7-8 | . | CASSLAPGGGGNQPQHF | TGTGCCAGCAGCTTAGCCCCGGGGGGGGGAGGAAATCAGCCCCAGCATTTT
. | 15 | TRBJ1-2 | TRBV5-4 | . | CASSLGPLANYGYTF | TGTGCCAGCAGCTTGGGCCCGTTAGCTAACTATGGCTACACCTTC
. | 15 | TRBJ2-3 | TRBV4-2 | . | CASSQDRRATDTQYF | TGTGCCAGCAGCCAAGATAGGCGGGCCACAGATACGCAGTATTTT
. | 12 | TRBJ1-1 | TRBV28 | . | CASSFSLAVSFF | TGTGCCAGCAGTTTTTCGCTGGCTGTGTCTTTCTTT
. | 15 | TRBJ1-2 | TRBV7-9 | . | CASSLATNLGYGYTF | TGTGCCAGCAGCTTAGCCACAAACCTCGGCTATGGCTACACCTTC
TRBD1 | 13 | TRBJ2-7 | TRBV27 | . | CASSSDRGWEQYF | TGTGCCAGCAGTTCCGACAGGGGTTGGGAGCAGTACTTC
. | 12 | TRBJ2-7 | TRBV27 | . | CASSDTSYEQYF | TGTGCCAGCAGTGATACTTCTTACGAGCAGTACTTC
. | 14 | TRBJ1-3 | TRBV9 | . | CASSVVASGNTIYF | TGTGCCAGCAGCGTAGTAGCCTCTGGAAACACCATATATTTT